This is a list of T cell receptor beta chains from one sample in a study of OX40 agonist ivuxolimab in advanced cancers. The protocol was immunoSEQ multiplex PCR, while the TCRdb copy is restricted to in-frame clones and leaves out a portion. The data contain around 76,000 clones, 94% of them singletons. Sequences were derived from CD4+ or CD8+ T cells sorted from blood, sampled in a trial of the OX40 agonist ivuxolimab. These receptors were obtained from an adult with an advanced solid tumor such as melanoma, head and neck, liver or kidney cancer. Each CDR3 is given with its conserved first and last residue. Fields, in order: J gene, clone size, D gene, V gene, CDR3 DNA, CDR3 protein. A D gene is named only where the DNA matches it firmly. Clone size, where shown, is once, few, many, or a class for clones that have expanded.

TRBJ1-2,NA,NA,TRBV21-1,TGTGCCAGCAGCAAAGCACAGAACCCTAACTATGGCTACACCTTC,CASSKAQNPNYGYTF
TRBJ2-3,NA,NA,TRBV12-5,TGTGCTAGTGGTTTTTGGCCACAGGGGAGGACAGATACGCAGTATTTT,CASGFWPQGRTDTQYF
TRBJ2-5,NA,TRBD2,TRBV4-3,TGCGCCAGCAGACAGACTAGCGGGGGAGAGACCCAGTACTTC,CASRQTSGGETQYF
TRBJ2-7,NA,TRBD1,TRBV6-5,TGTGCCAGCAGTTACAGACAGGGGGGGTTCTACGAGCAGTACTTC,CASSYRQGGFYEQYF
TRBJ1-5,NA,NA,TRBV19,TGTGCCACCACAGGGTTCGTTAGCAATCAGCCCCAGCATTTT,CATTGFVSNQPQHF
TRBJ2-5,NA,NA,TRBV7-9,TGTGCCAGCAGCTTGGAACAGAGCCAAGAGACCCAGTACTTC,CASSLEQSQETQYF
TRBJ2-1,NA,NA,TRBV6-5,TGTGCCAGCAGTTACTCGGCGGGCTACAATGAGCAGTTCTTC,CASSYSAGYNEQFF
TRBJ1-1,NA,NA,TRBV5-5,TGTGCCAGCATCCTGACATTATTGAACACTGAAGCTTTCTTT,CASILTLLNTEAFF
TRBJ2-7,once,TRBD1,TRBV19,TGTGCCAGTAGTATGCGGACAGGGTACGAGCAGTACTTC,CASSMRTGYEQYF
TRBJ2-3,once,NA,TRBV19,TGTGCCAGTAGTATAGTGGGGTCAGATACGCAGTATTTT,CASSIVGSDTQYF
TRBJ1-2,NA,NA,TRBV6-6,TGTGCCAGCAGACTCCCCCGGAACGGTGTGTATGGCTACACCTTC,CASRLPRNGVYGYTF
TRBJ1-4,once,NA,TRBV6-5,TGTGCCAGCAGTTACATCGGGATCAAAAAACTGTTTTTT,CASSYIGIKKLFF
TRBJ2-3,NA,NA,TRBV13,TGTGCCAGCAGCCAAGGTACACGGACTCCTCTCACAGATACGCAGTATTTT,CASSQGTRTPLTDTQYF
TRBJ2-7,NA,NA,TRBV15,TGTGCCACCAGCAGGGGGACGGGCTCCTACGAGCAGTACTTC,CATSRGTGSYEQYF
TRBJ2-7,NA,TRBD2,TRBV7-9,TGTGCCAGCAGCTTGGTTGGACTAGGGACCTACGAGCAGTACTTC,CASSLVGLGTYEQYF
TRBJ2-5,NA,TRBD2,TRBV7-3,TGTGCCAGCAGTCTGATAGCGGGAGGAGAGGAGACCCAGTACTTC,CASSLIAGGEETQYF